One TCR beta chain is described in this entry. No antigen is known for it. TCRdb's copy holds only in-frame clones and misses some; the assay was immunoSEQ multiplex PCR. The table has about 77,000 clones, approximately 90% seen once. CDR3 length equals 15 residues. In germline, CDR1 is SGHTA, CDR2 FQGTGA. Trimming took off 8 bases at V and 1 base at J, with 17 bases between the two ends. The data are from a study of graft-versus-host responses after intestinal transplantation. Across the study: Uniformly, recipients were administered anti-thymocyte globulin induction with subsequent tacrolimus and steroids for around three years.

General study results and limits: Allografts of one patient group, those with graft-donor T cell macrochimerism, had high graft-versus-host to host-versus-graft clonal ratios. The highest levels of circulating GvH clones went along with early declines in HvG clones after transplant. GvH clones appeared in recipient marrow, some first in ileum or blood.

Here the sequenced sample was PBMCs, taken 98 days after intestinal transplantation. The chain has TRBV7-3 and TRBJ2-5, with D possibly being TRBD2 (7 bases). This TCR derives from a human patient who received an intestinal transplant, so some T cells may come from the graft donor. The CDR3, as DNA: TGTGCCAGCGGGCTTTTCGGGGGGCCCCAAGAGACCCAGTACTTC. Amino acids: CASGLFGGPQETQYF.